This T cell receptor beta chain is from a study of blood T cell repertoires in COVID-19. On the study more broadly: Donors in the United States, Italy and Spain gave samples during acute or convalescent COVID-19. PBMCs, B-cell-depleted T cells, or T cells were the source of the cDNA or gDNA that made up the material.

In the original processing: Reference gene primer amplification gave nucleated cell count estimates. The repertoire was sequenced with immunoSEQ multiplex PCR; TCRdb's copy has only in-frame clones and lacks some. V, J and clone size were drawn from that table, and D and trimming were deduced from the DNA. This repertoire shows some 86,000 clones, more than 85% found once; its top ten account for about 2.5%. The material sequenced was peripheral blood. This clonotype was obtained from a human donor with active COVID-19. The donor label of this sample is uncertain.

The CDR3 sequence: CASSPPNQPQHF. Here the CDR3 DNA reads TGTGCCAGCAGTCCCCCGAATCAGCCCCAGCATTTT. The chain links TRBV28 to TRBJ1-5; no definite D call. The CDR3 is made up of 12 amino acids. The V end lost 5 bases, the J end lost 4 bases, and 6 bases lay between the germline ends. Per germline, CDR1 MDHEN and CDR2 SYDVKM.